This TCR beta chain was found in a study of blood T cell repertoires in COVID-19. Study background: Spain, Italy and the United States supplied samples that represented acute and convalescent COVID-19. T cells, B-cell-depleted T cells, or PBMCs supplied cDNA or gDNA.

This CDR3 spans 12 amino acids. Germline CDR1 and CDR2: SGHRS and YFSETQ. V was trimmed by 0 bases and J by 4 bases, leaving 4 bases between them. Per the study methods: Reference gene primer amplification in the assay estimated nucleated cell counts. Using immunoSEQ multiplex PCR, the repertoire was profiled, and TCRdb retains in-frame clones only, with some absent. That table is the source of V, J and clone size, and D and trimming were worked out from the DNA. The sample lists 120,000 to 150,000 clones; around 86% were seen once. Specimen: peripheral blood. The chain is built from TRBV5-1 and TRBJ1-2; no clear D gene. The clonotype originates from a human donor in a cohort sampled during active COVID-19. CDR3 in DNA: TGCGCCAGCAGCTTGGATCGCTATGGCTACACCTTC. As protein: CASSLDRYGYTF.